One T cell receptor beta chain is described in this entry. Antigen unknown. Germline V gene data show CDR1 as SGHNT and CDR2 as YENEEA. The CDR3 runs 15 residues. The V gene end was trimmed by 2 bases and the J gene end by 2 bases; junction bases not matched to a gene: 4. The data belong to a study of identifying expanded T cells in peripheral blood. Whole-study findings and limits: Clone count variance between roughly 2-week samples rose with total template count.

Collection occurred without any documented infections or immune events in donors. The protocol was immunoSEQ multiplex PCR, while the TCRdb copy is restricted to in-frame clones and leaves out a portion. The data show about 83,000 clones, with 70% to 90% seen just once and around 3% held by the top ten. Sequencing was performed on blood. The chain recombines TRBV11-3 with TRBJ2-3; 7 positions match TRBD2. This clonotype originated in a person aged 18 to 75 in good health. The CDR3 is CASSLSGADTDTQYF. The CDR3 nucleotides are TGTGCCAGCAGCTTAAGCGGGGCAGACACAGATACGCAGTATTTT. Drawing the rest from reference TRBV11-3 and TRBJ2-3, the complete variable domain is EAGVVQSPRYKIIEKKQPVAFWCNPISGHNTLYWYLQNLGQGPELLIRYENEEAVDDSQLPKDRFSAERLKGVDSTLKIQPAELGDSAVYLCASSLSGADTDTQYFGPGTRLTVL.